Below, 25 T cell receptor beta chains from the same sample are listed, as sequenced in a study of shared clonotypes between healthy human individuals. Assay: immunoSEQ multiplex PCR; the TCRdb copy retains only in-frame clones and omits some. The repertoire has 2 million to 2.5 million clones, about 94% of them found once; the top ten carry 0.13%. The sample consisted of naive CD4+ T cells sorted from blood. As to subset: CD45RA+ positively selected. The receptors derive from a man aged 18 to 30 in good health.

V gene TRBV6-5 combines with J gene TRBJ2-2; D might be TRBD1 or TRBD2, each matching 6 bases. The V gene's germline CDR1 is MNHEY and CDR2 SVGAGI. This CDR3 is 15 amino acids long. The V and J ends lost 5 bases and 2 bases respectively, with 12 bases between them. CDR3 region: CASSGGLINTGELFF. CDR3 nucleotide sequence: TGTGCCAGCAGTGGGGGGCTCATCAACACCGGGGAGCTGTTTTTT.

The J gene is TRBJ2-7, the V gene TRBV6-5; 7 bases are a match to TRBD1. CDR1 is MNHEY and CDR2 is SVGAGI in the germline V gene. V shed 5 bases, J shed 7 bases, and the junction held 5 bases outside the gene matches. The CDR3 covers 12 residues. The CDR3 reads CASSDRVLEQYF. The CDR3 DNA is TGTGCCAGCAGTGACAGGGTGTTGGAGCAGTACTTC.

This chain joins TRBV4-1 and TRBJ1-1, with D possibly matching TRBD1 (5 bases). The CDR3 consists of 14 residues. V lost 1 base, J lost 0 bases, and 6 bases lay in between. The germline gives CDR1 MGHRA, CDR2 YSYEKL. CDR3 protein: CASSQGTLNTEAFF. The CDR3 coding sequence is TGCGCCAGCAGCCAAGGGACATTGAACACTGAAGCTTTCTTT.

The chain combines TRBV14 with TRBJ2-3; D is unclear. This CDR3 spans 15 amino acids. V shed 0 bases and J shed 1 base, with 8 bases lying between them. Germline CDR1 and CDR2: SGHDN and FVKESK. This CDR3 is CASSQDLGGTDTQYF. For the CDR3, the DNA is TGTGCCAGCAGCCAAGACCTAGGCGGCACAGATACGCAGTATTTT.

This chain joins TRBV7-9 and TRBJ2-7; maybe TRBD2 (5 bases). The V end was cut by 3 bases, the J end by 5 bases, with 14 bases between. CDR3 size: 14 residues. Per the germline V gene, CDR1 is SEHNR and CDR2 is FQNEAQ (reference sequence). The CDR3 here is CASSFSLGGHEQYF. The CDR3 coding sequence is TGTGCCAGCAGCTTCAGTCTAGGAGGCCACGAGCAGTACTTC.

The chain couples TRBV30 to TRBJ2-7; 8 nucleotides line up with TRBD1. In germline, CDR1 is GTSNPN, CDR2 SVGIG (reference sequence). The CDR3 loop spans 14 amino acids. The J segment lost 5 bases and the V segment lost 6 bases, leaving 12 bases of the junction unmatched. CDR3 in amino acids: CACLRTGKGDEQYF. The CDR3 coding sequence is TGTGCCTGTCTCAGGACAGGGAAGGGCGACGAGCAGTACTTC.

The CDR3 loop reads CASSRDKNTEAFF. For the CDR3, the DNA is TGCGCCAGCAGTCGGGACAAGAACACTGAAGCTTTCTTT. V usage is TRBV10-1 and J usage is TRBJ1-1, with D perhaps TRBD1 (6 bases). Looked up from germline, CDR1 is WNHNN and CDR2 is SYGVQD (reference sequence). Trimming pared 5 bases from V and 1 base from J, leaving 8 bases between. This CDR3 is 13 amino acids long.

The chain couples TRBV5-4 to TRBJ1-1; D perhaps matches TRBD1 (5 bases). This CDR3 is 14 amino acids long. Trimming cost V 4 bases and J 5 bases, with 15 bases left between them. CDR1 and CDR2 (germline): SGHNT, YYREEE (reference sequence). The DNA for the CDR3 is TGTGCCAGCAGCGCCCTGACAGACCGGACTGAAGCTTTCTTT. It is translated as CASSALTDRTEAFF.

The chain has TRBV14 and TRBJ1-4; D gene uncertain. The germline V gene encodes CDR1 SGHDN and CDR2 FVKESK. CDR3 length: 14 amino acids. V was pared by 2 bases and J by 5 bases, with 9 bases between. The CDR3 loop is CASSQSTPNEKLFF. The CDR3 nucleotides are TGTGCCAGCAGCCAATCGACACCGAATGAAAAACTGTTTTTT.

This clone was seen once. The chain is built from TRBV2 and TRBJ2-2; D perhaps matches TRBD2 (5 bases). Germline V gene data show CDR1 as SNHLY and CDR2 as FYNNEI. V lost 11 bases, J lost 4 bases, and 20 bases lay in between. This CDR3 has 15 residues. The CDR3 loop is CAFARAAGPTGELFF. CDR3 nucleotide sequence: TGTGCCTTCGCCCGAGCGGCGGGTCCCACCGGGGAGCTGTTTTTT. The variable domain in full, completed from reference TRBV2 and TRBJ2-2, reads EPEVTQTPSHQVTQMGQEVILRCVPISNHLYFYWYRQILGQKVEFLVSFYNNEISEKSEIFDDQFSVERPDGSNFTLKIRSTKLEDSAMYFCAFARAAGPTGELFFGEGSRLTVL.

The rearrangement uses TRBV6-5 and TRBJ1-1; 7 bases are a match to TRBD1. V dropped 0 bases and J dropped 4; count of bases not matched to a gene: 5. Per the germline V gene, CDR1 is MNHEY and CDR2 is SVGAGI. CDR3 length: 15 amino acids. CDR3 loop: CASSYSPAGGTEAFF. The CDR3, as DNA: TGTGCCAGCAGTTACTCTCCGGCAGGGGGCACTGAAGCTTTCTTT.

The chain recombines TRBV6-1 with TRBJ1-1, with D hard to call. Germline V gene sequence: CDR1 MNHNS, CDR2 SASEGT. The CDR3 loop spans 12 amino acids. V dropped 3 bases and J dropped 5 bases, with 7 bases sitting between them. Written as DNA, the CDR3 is TGTGCCAGCAGTGATCTCGGTACTGAAGCTTTCTTT. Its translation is CASSDLGTEAFF.

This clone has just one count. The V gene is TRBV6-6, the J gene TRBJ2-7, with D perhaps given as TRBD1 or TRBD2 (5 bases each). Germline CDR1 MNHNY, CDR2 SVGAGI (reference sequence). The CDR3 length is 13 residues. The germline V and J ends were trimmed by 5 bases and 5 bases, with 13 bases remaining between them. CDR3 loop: CASSPGSWHEQYF. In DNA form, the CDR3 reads TGTGCCAGCAGTCCAGGGAGCTGGCACGAGCAGTACTTC.

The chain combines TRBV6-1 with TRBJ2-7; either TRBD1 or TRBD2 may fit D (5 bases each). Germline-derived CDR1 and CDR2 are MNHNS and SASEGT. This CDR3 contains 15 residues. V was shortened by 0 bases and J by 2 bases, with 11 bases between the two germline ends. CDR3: CASSEAWGTTYEQYF. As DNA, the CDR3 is TGTGCCAGCAGTGAAGCGTGGGGGACCACCTACGAGCAGTACTTC.

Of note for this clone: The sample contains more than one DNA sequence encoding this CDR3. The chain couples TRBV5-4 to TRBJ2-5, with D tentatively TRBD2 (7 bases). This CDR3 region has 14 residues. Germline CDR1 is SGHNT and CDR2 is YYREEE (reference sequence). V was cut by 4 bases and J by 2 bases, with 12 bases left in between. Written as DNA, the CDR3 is TGTGCCAGCAGCCCCGGGGGGCGACAAGAGACCCAGTACTTC. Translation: CASSPGGRQETQYF.

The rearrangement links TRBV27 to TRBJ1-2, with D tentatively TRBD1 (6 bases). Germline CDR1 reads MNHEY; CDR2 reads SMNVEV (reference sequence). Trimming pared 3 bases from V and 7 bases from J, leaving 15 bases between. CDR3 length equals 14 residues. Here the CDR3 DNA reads TGTGCCAGCAGTTTCAACCTACAGGGAACTGGCTACACCTTC. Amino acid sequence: CASSFNLQGTGYTF.

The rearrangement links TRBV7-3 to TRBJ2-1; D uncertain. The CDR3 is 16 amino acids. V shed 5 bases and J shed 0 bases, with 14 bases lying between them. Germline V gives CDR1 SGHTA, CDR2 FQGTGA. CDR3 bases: TGTGCCAGCAGCCGAATCGGCGGAAGCTCCTACAATGAGCAGTTCTTC. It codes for CASSRIGGSSYNEQFF.

The CDR3 reads CASSQERAGGKTEAFF. DNA of the CDR3: TGCGCCAGCAGCCAAGAAAGGGCGGGGGGCAAGACTGAAGCTTTCTTT. This chain uses TRBV4-1 with TRBJ1-1; D may be TRBD1 (6 bases). Germline loops: CDR1 MGHRA, CDR2 YSYEKL. CDR3 length: 16 amino acids. The V and J ends lost 0 bases and 5 bases respectively, with 16 bases between them.

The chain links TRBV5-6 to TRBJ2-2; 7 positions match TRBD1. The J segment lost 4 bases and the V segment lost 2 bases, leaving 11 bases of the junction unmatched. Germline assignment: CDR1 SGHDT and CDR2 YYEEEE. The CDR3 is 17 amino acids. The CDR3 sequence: CASSFMVQGFGTGELFF. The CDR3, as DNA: TGTGCCAGCAGCTTTATGGTACAGGGGTTCGGCACCGGGGAGCTGTTTTTT.

CDR3 in amino acids: CASSHATENTEAFF. CDR3 DNA sequence: TGCGCCAGCAGCCACGCGACAGAGAACACTGAAGCTTTCTTT. The V gene is TRBV4-1, the J gene TRBJ1-1, with D tentatively TRBD1 (5 bases). This CDR3 is 14 amino acids long. Germline CDR1 reads MGHRA; CDR2 reads YSYEKL. Trimming shortened V by 3 bases and J by 1 base, and 9 bases separated the two germline ends.

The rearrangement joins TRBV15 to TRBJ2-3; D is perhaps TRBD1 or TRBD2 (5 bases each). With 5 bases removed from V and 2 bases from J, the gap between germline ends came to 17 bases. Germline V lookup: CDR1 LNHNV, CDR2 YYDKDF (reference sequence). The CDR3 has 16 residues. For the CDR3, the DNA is TGTGCCACCAGCCCCCGGCTCGGGGCAGTCACAGATACGCAGTATTTT. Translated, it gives CATSPRLGAVTDTQYF.

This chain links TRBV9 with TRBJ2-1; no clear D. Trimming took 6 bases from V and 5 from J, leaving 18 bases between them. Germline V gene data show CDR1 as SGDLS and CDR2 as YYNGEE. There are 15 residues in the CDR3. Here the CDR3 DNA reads TGTGCCAGCACCCCCTGGTCCGGCAGGAACAATGAGCAGTTCTTC. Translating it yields CASTPWSGRNNEQFF. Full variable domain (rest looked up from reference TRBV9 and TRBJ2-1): DSGVTQTPKHLITATGQRVTLRCSPRSGDLSVYWYQQSLDQGLQFLIQYYNGEERAKGNILERFSAQQFPDLHSELNLSSLELGDSALYFCASTPWSGRNNEQFFGPGTRLTVL.

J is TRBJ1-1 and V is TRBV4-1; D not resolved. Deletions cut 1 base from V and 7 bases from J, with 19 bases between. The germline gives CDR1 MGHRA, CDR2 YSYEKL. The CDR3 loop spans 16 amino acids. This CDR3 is CASSQGSGEGANEAFF. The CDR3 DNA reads TGCGCCAGCAGCCAAGGAAGTGGAGAGGGCGCAAATGAAGCTTTCTTT.

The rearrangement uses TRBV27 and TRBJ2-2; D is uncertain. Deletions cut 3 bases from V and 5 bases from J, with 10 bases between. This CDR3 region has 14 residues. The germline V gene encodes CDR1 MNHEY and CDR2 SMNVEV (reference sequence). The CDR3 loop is CASSLKGWTGELFF. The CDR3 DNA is TGTGCCAGCAGTTTGAAGGGTTGGACCGGGGAGCTGTTTTTT.

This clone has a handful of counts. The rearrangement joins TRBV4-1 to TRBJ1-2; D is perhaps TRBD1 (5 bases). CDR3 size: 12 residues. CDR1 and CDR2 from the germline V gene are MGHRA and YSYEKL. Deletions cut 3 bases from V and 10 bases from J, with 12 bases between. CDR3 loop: CASSHRDRDYTF. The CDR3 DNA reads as TGCGCCAGCAGCCACCGGGACCGCGACTACACCTTC.